This T cell receptor beta chain appears in the sequencing data of a study of T cell repertoires in cytomegalovirus infection. MiXCR, run by TCRdb on the reads, gives a single entry per CDR3 protein. Of 110,000 or so distinct CDR3 sequences detected, around 30% appear once; the ten largest clones hold 80% to 85%. This clonotype was seen only a few times. Antigen unknown. The sequence derives from a human donor in good health (CMV status not recorded). Some clones in this sample may be carry-over from other donors' samples. The source material was CD8+ T cells from cultured PBMCs, sampled from culture after CMV antigen stimulation.

The chain's CDR3 is CASSSKTGVTYEQYF. CDR3 DNA sequence: TGTGCCAGCAGCTCGAAGACAGGGGTGACCTACGAGCAGTACTTC. The chain recombines TRBV7-2 with TRBJ2-7; 8 bases align to TRBD1. Losses at the gene ends were 4 bases for V and 2 bases for J; bases not matched to a gene: 7. The germline V gene has CDR1 SGHTA and CDR2 FQGNSA. The CDR3 loop spans 15 amino acids.